These T cell receptor beta chains were read from a single sample in a study of T cells of healthy individuals. TCRdb re-analysed the 5' RACE reads in MiXCR, keeping a single row per CDR3 protein. The table records 40,000 to 65,000 distinct CDR3 sequences, 14% to 15% of them present only once. The source is a human donor in good health. CDR3s include the opening cysteine and the closing phenylalanine or tryptophan. Fields, in order: clone size, D gene, CDR3 length, V gene, J gene, CDR3 DNA, CDR3 protein. D genes are given only for firm matches. Clone size appears in some rows only: once, few, many, or a class for an expanded clone.

clone size: -; D gene: TRBD2; CDR3 length: 15; V gene: TRBV7-8; J gene: TRBJ2-7; CDR3 DNA: TGTGCCAGCAGCCACGGGACTAGCGGGAGCTACGAGCAGTACTTC; CDR3 protein: CASSHGTSGSYEQYF
clone size: once; D gene: TRBD1; CDR3 length: 17; V gene: TRBV7-7; J gene: TRBJ2-7; CDR3 DNA: TGTGCCAGCAGCCTCGAGGGGACAGCCGTCAAATGCGGGGAGCAGTACTTC; CDR3 protein: CASSLEGTAVKCGEQYF
clone size: many; D gene: -; CDR3 length: 16; V gene: TRBV6-1; J gene: TRBJ2-1; CDR3 DNA: TGTGCCAGCACCCCAGCCGGGGGTGGGGCCGACAATGAGCAGTTCTTC; CDR3 protein: CASTPAGGGADNEQFF
clone size: many; D gene: -; CDR3 length: 12; V gene: TRBV29-1; J gene: TRBJ2-1; CDR3 DNA: TGCAGCGTGAGGGTGGCCGGCAATGAGCAGTTCTTC; CDR3 protein: CSVRVAGNEQFF
clone size: once; D gene: -; CDR3 length: 13; V gene: TRBV6-1; J gene: TRBJ2-5; CDR3 DNA: TGTGCCAGCACGGGGGCGCCCCAAGAGACCCAGTACTTC; CDR3 protein: CASTGAPQETQYF
clone size: few; D gene: TRBD1; CDR3 length: 18; V gene: TRBV27; J gene: TRBJ1-4; CDR3 DNA: TGTGCCAGCAGTCCGGGACAGGGGGTCTACGGGACTAATGAAAAACTGTTTTTT; CDR3 protein: CASSPGQGVYGTNEKLFF
clone size: -; D gene: -; CDR3 length: 17; V gene: TRBV21-1; J gene: TRBJ2-3; CDR3 DNA: TGTGCCAGCAGCAAATTCGTAACCGGGAATAGCACAGATACGCAGTATTTT; CDR3 protein: CASSKFVTGNSTDTQYF
clone size: many; D gene: TRBD2; CDR3 length: 19; V gene: TRBV5-1; J gene: TRBJ2-1; CDR3 DNA: TGCGCCAGCAGCCCCGAGGAGCGGGGGATATTTAGCTCCTACAATGAGCAGTTCTTC; CDR3 protein: CASSPEERGIFSSYNEQFF
clone size: -; D gene: -; CDR3 length: 16; V gene: TRBV20-1; J gene: TRBJ2-3; CDR3 DNA: TGCAGTGCTAGAGATGCTAAGGGGGAGGGCACAGATACGCAGTATTTT; CDR3 protein: CSARDAKGEGTDTQYF
clone size: -; D gene: TRBD1; CDR3 length: 14; V gene: TRBV6-1; J gene: TRBJ1-1; CDR3 DNA: TGTGCCAGCAGCCCGACAGGGATGAACACTGAAGCTTTCTTT; CDR3 protein: CASSPTGMNTEAFF
clone size: many; D gene: -; CDR3 length: 20; V gene: TRBV6-5; J gene: TRBJ2-3; CDR3 DNA: TGTGCCAGCAGTTTGCGCCGGGACAGAGTTGGCGGGGGGCGCACAGATACGCAGTATTTT; CDR3 protein: CASSLRRDRVGGGRTDTQYF
clone size: few; D gene: -; CDR3 length: 12; V gene: TRBV20-1; J gene: TRBJ2-1; CDR3 DNA: TGCAGTGCTACAGGGGCAAGCAATGAGCAGTTCTTC; CDR3 protein: CSATGASNEQFF
clone size: few; D gene: -; CDR3 length: 17; V gene: TRBV5-1; J gene: TRBJ2-2; CDR3 DNA: TGCGCCACGTCGAAAAGAGGGAGTATGGCGAACACCGGGGAGCTGTTTTTT; CDR3 protein: CATSKRGSMANTGELFF
clone size: many; D gene: TRBD1; CDR3 length: 16; V gene: TRBV6-5; J gene: TRBJ2-3; CDR3 DNA: TGTGCCAGCAGAACTGTCCAGGGGGCGGGTAGAGATACGCAGTATTTT; CDR3 protein: CASRTVQGAGRDTQYF
clone size: many; D gene: -; CDR3 length: 15; V gene: TRBV4-1; J gene: TRBJ2-5; CDR3 DNA: TGCGCCAGCAGCCAAGGTGGGCCCCTGCAGGAGACCCAGTACTTC; CDR3 protein: CASSQGGPLQETQYF
clone size: -; D gene: -; CDR3 length: 16; V gene: TRBV6-2/TRBV6-3; J gene: TRBJ1-1; CDR3 DNA: TGTGCCAGCACCCCCAAGGGGTCGTCCATGAACACTGAAGCTTTCTTT; CDR3 protein: CASTPKGSSMNTEAFF
clone size: once; D gene: -; CDR3 length: 11; V gene: TRBV6-4; J gene: TRBJ2-2; CDR3 DNA: TGTGCCAGCAGCGCGGGCGGGGAGCTGTTTTTT; CDR3 protein: CASSAGGELFF
clone size: few; D gene: -; CDR3 length: 14; V gene: TRBV29-1; J gene: TRBJ1-2; CDR3 DNA: TGCAGCGTTGTGTTGCCAGGGACTAACTATGGCTACACCTTC; CDR3 protein: CSVVLPGTNYGYTF
clone size: -; D gene: -; CDR3 length: 16; V gene: TRBV5-1; J gene: TRBJ2-6; CDR3 DNA: TGCGCCAGCAGCTTGGACGGATCGGGAGGGGCCAACGTCCTGACTTTC; CDR3 protein: CASSLDGSGGANVLTF
clone size: few; D gene: TRBD1; CDR3 length: 14; V gene: TRBV7-8; J gene: TRBJ2-5; CDR3 DNA: TGTGCCAGCAGCTGGGGGACAGACCAAGAGACCCAGTACTTC; CDR3 protein: CASSWGTDQETQYF
clone size: -; D gene: -; CDR3 length: 13; V gene: TRBV4-3; J gene: TRBJ1-5; CDR3 DNA: TGCGCCAGCAGCCAAGGAGGGGATCAGCCCCAGCATTTT; CDR3 protein: CASSQGGDQPQHF
clone size: -; D gene: TRBD1; CDR3 length: 14; V gene: TRBV20-1; J gene: TRBJ2-2; CDR3 DNA: TGCAGTGCTCGACAGGGACGGTCAGCCGGGGAGCTGTTTTTT; CDR3 protein: CSARQGRSAGELFF